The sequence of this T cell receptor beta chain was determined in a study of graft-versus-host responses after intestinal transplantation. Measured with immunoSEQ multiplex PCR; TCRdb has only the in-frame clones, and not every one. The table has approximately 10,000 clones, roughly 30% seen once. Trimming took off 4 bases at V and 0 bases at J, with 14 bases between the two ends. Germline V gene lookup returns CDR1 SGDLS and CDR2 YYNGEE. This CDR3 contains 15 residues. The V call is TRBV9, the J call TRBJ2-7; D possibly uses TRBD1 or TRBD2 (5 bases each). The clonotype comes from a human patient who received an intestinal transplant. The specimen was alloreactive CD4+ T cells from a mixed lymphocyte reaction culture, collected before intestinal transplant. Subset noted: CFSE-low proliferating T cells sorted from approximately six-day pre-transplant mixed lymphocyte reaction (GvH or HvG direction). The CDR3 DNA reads TGTGCCAGCAGCCCCCAGGGACGTGTCTCCTACGAGCAGTACTTC. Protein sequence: CASSPQGRVSYEQYF.